This T cell receptor beta chain was recorded in a study of PD-1 blockade in mismatch repair-deficient tumors. Study at large: Patients had approximately 12 mismatch repair-deficient cancer types, all previously treated and progressing.

Mismatch repair deficiency was confirmed in all patients, by PCR or immunohistochemistry. A few pembrolizumab responders had their TCRs sequenced. Clones were sequenced by immunoSEQ multiplex PCR, and TCRdb holds only the in-frame ones, with some missing. The sample has some 25,000 clones, around 85% seen once. As concerns this clone: Its target is unknown.

The germline CDR1 and CDR2 sequences are SEHNR and FQNEAQ (reference sequence). The CDR3 sequence is 15 residues long. Trimming shortened V by 3 bases and J by 1 base, and 10 bases separated the two germline ends. The study, taken as a whole, reports: Tumor-resident clones, often undetectable pretreatment in blood, expanded then contracted after pembrolizumab.

The gene calls are TRBV7-9 and TRBJ2-1; D is perhaps TRBD2 (5 bases). The origin of this receptor is an adult with mismatch repair-deficient cancer. This specimen was PBMCs, taken before pembrolizumab treatment. The CDR3 spells CASSLVSASYNEQFF. CDR3 nucleotides: TGTGCCAGCAGCTTGGTTAGCGCTTCCTACAATGAGCAGTTCTTC.